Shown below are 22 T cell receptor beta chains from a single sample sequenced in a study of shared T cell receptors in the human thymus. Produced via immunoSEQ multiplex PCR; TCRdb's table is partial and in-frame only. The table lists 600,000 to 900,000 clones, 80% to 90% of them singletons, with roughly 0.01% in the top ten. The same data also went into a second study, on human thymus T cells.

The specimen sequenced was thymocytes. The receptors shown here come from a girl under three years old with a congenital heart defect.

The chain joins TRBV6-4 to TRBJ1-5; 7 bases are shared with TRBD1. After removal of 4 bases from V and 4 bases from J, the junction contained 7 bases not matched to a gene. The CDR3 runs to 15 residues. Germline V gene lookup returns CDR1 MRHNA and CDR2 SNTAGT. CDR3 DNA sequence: TGTGCCAGCAGTGTTGAGGGGGCGCCTAATCAGCCCCAGCATTTT. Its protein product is CASSVEGAPNQPQHF.

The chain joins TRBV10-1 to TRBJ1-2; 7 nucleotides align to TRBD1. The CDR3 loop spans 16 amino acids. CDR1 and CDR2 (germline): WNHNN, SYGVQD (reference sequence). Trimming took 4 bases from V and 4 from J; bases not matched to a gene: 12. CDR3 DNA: TGCGCCAGCAGTGTAGGGCCGGAGACAGGGAGCTATGGCTACACCTTC. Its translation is CASSVGPETGSYGYTF.

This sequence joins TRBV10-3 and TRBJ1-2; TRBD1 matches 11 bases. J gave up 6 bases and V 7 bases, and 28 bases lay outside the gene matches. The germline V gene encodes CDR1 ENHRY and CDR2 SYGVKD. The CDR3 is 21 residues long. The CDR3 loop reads CAITAKEIAGQGDIGSDGYTF. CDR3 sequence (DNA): TGTGCCATCACGGCAAAAGAAATAGCGGGACAGGGGGATATCGGCTCCGATGGCTACACCTTC.

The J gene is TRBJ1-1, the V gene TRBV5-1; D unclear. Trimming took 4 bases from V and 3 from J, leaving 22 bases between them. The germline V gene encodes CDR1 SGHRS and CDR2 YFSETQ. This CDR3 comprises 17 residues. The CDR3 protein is CASSHKKSFRIYTEAFF. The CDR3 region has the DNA TGCGCCAGCAGCCACAAAAAGAGCTTCAGGATATACACTGAAGCTTTCTTT.

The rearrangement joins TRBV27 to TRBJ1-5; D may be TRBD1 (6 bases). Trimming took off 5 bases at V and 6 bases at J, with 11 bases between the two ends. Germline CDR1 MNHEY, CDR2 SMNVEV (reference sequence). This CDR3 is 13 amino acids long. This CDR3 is CASSQQGSQPQHF. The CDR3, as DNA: TGTGCCAGCAGTCAGCAGGGGAGTCAGCCCCAGCATTTT.

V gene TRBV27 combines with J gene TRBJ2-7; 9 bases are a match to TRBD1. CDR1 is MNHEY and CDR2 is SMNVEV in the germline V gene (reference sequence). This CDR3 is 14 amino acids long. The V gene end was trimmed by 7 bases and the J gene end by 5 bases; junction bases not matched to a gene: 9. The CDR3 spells CASMQDRGVDEQYF. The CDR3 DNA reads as TGTGCCAGCATGCAGGACAGGGGTGTGGACGAGCAGTACTTC.

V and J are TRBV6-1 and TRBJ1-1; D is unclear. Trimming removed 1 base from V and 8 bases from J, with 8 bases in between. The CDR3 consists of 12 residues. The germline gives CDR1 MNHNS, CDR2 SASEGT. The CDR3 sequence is CASSEELVEAFF. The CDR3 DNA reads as TGTGCCAGCAGTGAAGAATTAGTAGAAGCTTTCTTT.

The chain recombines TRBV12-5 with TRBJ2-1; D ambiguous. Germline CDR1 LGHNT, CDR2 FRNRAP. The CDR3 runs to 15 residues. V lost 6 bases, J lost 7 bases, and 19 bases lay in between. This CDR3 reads CASGSRVLIRNEQFF. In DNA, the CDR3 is TGTGCTAGTGGCTCCCGGGTCCTTATACGGAATGAGCAGTTCTTC.

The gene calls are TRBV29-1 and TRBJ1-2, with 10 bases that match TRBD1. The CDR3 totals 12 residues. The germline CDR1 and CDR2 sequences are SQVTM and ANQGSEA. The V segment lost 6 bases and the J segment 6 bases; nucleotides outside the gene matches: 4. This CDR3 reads CSVEGQGHGYTF. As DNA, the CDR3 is TGCAGCGTGGAGGGACAGGGGCATGGCTACACCTTC.

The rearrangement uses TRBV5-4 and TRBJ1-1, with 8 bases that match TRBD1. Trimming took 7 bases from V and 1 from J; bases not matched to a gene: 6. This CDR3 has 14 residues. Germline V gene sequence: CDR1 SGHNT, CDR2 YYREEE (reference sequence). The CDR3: CASGQGATNTEAFF. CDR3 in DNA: TGTGCCAGCGGCCAGGGGGCGACGAACACTGAAGCTTTCTTT.

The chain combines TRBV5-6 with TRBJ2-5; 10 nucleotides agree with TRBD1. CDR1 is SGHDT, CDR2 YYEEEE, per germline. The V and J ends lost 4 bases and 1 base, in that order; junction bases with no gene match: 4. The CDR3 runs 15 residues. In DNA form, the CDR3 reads TGTGCCAGCAGCCCGGGACAGGGGTCCCAAGAGACCCAGTACTTC. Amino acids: CASSPGQGSQETQYF.

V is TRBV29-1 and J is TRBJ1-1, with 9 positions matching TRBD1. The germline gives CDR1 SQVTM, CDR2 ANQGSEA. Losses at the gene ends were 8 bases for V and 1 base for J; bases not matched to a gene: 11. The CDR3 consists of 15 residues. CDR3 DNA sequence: TGCAGCATAGAACAGGGGGCTAGGGAGAACACTGAAGCTTTCTTT. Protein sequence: CSIEQGARENTEAFF. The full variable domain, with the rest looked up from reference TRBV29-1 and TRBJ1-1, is SAVISQKPSRDICQRGTSLTIQCQVDSQVTMMFWYRQQPGQSLTLIATANQGSEATYESGFVIDKFPISRPNLTFSTLTVSNMSPEDSSIYLCSIEQGARENTEAFFGQGTRLTVV.

The CDR3 here is CASSPTIWTHSYEQYF. The CDR3 region has the DNA TGTGCCAGCAGTCCAACCATCTGGACTCATTCCTACGAGCAGTACTTC. The rearrangement uses TRBV28 and TRBJ2-7; D may be TRBD2 (5 bases). V gave up 5 bases and J gave up 1 base, with 18 bases separating them. The CDR3 contains 16 residues. The germline CDR1 and CDR2 sequences are MDHEN and SYDVKM.

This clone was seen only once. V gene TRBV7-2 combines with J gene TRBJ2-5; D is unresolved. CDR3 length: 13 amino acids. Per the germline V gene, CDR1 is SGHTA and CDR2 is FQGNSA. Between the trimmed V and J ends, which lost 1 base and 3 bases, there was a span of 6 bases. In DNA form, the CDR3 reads TGTGCCAGCAGCTTAGAAACAGAAGAGACCCAGTACTTC. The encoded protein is CASSLETEETQYF.

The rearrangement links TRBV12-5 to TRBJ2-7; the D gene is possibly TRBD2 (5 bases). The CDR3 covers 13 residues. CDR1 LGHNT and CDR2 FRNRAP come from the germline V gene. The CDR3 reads CATSPDGVHEQYF. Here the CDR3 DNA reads TGTGCCACCAGCCCCGACGGGGTTCACGAGCAGTACTTC.

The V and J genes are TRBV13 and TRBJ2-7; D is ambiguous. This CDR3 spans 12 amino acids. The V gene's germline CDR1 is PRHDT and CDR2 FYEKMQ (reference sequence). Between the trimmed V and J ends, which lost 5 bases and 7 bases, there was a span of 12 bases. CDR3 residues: CASSPDKLEQYF. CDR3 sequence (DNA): TGTGCCAGCAGCCCCGACAAGCTAGAGCAGTACTTC.

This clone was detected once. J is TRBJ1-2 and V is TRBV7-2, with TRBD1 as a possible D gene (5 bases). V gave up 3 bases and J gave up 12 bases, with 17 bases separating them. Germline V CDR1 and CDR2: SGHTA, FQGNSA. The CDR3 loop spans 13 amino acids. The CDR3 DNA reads TGTGCCAGCAGCTTGAGTGGGATTCTGGGGCACACCTTC. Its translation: CASSLSGILGHTF.

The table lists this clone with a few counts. Here the CDR3 reads CASSYGTGGLYEQYF. The CDR3 nucleotides are TGTGCCAGCAGTTACGGGACAGGTGGACTCTACGAGCAGTACTTC. The chain employs TRBV25-1 and TRBJ2-7; 8 nucleotides line up with TRBD1. After removal of 5 bases from V and 3 bases from J, the junction contained 9 bases not matched to a gene. In germline, CDR1 is MGHDK, CDR2 SYGVNS. CDR3 length: 15 residues.

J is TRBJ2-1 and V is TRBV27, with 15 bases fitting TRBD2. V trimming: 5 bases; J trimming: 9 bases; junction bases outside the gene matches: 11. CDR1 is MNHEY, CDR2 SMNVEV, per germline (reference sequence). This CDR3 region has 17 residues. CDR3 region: CASSPLRTSGGVSEQFF. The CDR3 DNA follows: TGTGCCAGCAGTCCACTTCGGACTAGCGGGGGGGTTAGTGAGCAGTTCTTC.

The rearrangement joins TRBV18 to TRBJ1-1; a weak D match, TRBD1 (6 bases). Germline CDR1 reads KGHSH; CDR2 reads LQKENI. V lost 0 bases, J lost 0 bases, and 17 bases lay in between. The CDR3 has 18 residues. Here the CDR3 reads CASSPPAGDIFMNTEAFF. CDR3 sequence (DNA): TGTGCCAGCTCACCACCGGCAGGGGACATCTTCATGAACACTGAAGCTTTCTTT.

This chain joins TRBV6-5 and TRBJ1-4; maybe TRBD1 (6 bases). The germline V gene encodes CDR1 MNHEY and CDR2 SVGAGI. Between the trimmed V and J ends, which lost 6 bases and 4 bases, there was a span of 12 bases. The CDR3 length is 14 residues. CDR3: CASRPGQNNEKLFF. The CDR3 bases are TGTGCCAGCAGACCCGGACAGAATAATGAAAAACTGTTTTTT.

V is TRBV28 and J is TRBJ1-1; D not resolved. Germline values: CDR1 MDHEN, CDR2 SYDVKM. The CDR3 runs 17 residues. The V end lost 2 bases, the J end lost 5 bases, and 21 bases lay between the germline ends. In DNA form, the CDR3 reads TGTGCCAGCAGTTTAGGGCCGCCCTCACGTTATGCGACTGAAGCTTTCTTT. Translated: CASSLGPPSRYATEAFF.